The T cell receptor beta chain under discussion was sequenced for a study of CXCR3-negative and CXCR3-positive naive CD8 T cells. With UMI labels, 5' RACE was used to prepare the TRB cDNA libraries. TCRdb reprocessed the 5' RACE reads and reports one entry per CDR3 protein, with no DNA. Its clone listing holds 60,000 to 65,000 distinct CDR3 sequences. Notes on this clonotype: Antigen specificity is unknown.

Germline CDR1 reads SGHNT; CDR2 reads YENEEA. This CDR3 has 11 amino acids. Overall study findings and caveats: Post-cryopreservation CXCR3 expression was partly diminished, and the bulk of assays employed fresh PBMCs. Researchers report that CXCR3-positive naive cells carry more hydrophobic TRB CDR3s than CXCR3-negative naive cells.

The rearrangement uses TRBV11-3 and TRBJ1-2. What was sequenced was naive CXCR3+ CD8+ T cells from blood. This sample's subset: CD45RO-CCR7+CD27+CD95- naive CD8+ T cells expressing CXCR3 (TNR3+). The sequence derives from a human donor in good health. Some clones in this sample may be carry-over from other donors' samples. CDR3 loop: CASSLHYGYTF.